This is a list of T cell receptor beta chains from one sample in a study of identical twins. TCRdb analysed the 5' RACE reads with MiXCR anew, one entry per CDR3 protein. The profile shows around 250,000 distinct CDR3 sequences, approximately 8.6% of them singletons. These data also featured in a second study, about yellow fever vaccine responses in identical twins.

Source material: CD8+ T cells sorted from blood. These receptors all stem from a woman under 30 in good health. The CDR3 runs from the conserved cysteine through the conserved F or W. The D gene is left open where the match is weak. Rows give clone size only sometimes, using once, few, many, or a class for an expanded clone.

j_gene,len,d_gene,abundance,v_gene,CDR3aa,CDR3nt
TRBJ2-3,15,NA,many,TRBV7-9,CASPPEERPTDTQYF,TGTGCCAGCCCACCAGAGGAGCGGCCCACAGATACGCAGTATTTT
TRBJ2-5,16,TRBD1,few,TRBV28,CASSLFGTGGAETQYF,TGTGCCAGCAGTTTATTTGGGACAGGGGGCGCAGAGACCCAGTACTTC
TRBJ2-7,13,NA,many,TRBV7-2,CASSLNAVYEQYF,TGTGCCAGCAGCCTAAACGCGGTCTACGAGCAGTACTTC
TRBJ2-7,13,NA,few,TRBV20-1,CSARDGPGVEQYF,TGCAGTGCTAGAGATGGGCCAGGGGTCGAGCAGTACTTC
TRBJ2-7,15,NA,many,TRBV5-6,CASRMTAQGSYEQYF,TGTGCCAGCAGGATGACAGCCCAAGGCTCCTACGAGCAGTACTTC
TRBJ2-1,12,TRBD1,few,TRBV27,CASRQGAYEQFF,TGTGCCAGCAGACAGGGGGCCTATGAGCAGTTCTTC
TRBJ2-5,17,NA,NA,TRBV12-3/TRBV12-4,CASTLNQGGYGGETQYF,TGTGCCAGCACCCTCAACCAGGGGGGGTATGGTGGGGAGACCCAGTACTTC
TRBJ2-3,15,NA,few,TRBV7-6,CASSLYITSTDTQYF,TGTGCCAGCAGCTTATACATTACCAGCACAGATACGCAGTATTTT
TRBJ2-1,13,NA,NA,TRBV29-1,CSVDYRAYNEQFF,TGCAGCGTTGACTACAGGGCCTACAATGAGCAGTTCTTC
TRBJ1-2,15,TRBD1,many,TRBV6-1,CASSLTDRGNYGYTF,TGTGCCAGCAGTCTCACGGACAGGGGGAACTATGGCTACACCTTC
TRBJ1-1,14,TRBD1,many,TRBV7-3,CASSLSGTVTEAFF,TGTGCCAGCAGCTTGTCTGGGACAGTCACTGAAGCTTTCTTT
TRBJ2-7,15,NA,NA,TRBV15,CATSRDRVASYEQYF,TGTGCCACCAGCAGAGATAGAGTAGCATCCTACGAGCAGTACTTC
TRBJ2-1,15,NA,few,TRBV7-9,CASSPRFSSYNEQFF,TGTGCCAGCAGCCCCAGGTTTAGCTCCTACAATGAGCAGTTCTTC
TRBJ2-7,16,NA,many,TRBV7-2,CASSLPSEALIREQYF,TGTGCCAGCAGCTTACCGTCGGAGGCCCTCATCCGCGAGCAGTACTTC
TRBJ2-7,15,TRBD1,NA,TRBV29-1,CSVELEQGGWGEQYF,TGCAGCGTTGAGTTGGAACAGGGGGGATGGGGGGAGCAGTACTTC
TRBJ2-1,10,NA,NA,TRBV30,CAWSSNEQFF,TGTGCCTGGAGTAGCAATGAGCAGTTCTTC
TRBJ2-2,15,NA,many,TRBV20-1,CSARERGMDTGELFF,TGCAGTGCTAGAGAACGCGGGATGGACACCGGGGAGCTGTTTTTT
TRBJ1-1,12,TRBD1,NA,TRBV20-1,CSASTGDTEAFF,TGCAGTGCCTCTACAGGGGACACTGAAGCTTTCTTT
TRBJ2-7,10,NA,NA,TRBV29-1,CSVGSKEQYF,TGCAGCGTAGGGAGTAAGGAGCAGTACTTC
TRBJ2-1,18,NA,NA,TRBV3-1,CASSQSRTTGTHYNEQFF,TGTGCCAGCAGCCAATCCAGGACGACAGGGACTCACTACAATGAGCAGTTCTTC